This is a list of T cell receptor beta chains from one sample in a study of blood T cell repertoires in COVID-19. The assay was immunoSEQ multiplex PCR, and TCRdb's table has in-frame clones only and misses some. The sample has around 170,000 clones, 75% to 90% seen once; the top ten hold roughly 6.6%. Sequenced material: peripheral blood. These receptors came from a woman in her 40s with acute or convalescent COVID-19. Both conserved end residues are part of each CDR3. Only some rows state a clone size, as once, few, many or a class for expanded clones.

j_call: TRBJ2-7; clone_size: NA; cdr3_length: 15; v_call: TRBV5-8; cdr3_aa: CASSLGGGPAYEQYF
j_call: TRBJ1-2; clone_size: few; cdr3_length: 15; v_call: TRBV7-8; cdr3_aa: CASSDGTGSAYGYTF
j_call: TRBJ2-5; clone_size: NA; cdr3_length: 13; v_call: TRBV6-5; cdr3_aa: CASSTSSGGAQYF
j_call: TRBJ2-2; clone_size: NA; cdr3_length: 16; v_call: TRBV7-9; cdr3_aa: CASSSFGQGNTGELFF
j_call: TRBJ2-5; clone_size: NA; cdr3_length: 13; v_call: TRBV6-5; cdr3_aa: CASVRQGGETQYF
j_call: TRBJ1-1; clone_size: once; cdr3_length: 14; v_call: TRBV5-6; cdr3_aa: CASSFAGLMTEAFF
j_call: TRBJ1-5; clone_size: NA; cdr3_length: 12; v_call: TRBV5-6; cdr3_aa: CASSFRGQPQHF
j_call: TRBJ1-1; clone_size: NA; cdr3_length: 13; v_call: TRBV10-3; cdr3_aa: CAISESTGVEAFF
j_call: TRBJ2-7; clone_size: NA; cdr3_length: 16; v_call: TRBV30; cdr3_aa: CAWSNHLGGASNEQYF
j_call: TRBJ1-3; clone_size: NA; cdr3_length: 13; v_call: TRBV2; cdr3_aa: CASSPGAGNTIYF
j_call: TRBJ1-5; clone_size: NA; cdr3_length: 15; v_call: TRBV5-1; cdr3_aa: CASSLGQDSNQPQHF
j_call: TRBJ2-5; clone_size: NA; cdr3_length: 15; v_call: TRBV7-7; cdr3_aa: CASSRQTGGWETQYF
j_call: TRBJ1-6; clone_size: NA; cdr3_length: 14; v_call: TRBV27; cdr3_aa: CASSEGFYNSPLHF
j_call: TRBJ1-6; clone_size: NA; cdr3_length: 14; v_call: TRBV9; cdr3_aa: CASSEGTIYSPLHF
j_call: TRBJ1-2; clone_size: NA; cdr3_length: 10; v_call: TRBV29-1; cdr3_aa: CSEGETWRTF
j_call: TRBJ1-3; clone_size: NA; cdr3_length: 15; v_call: TRBV28; cdr3_aa: CASSLGQFSGNTIYF
j_call: TRBJ1-3; clone_size: NA; cdr3_length: 17; v_call: TRBV10-2; cdr3_aa: CASATGPAVPSGNTIYF
j_call: TRBJ2-7; clone_size: NA; cdr3_length: 13; v_call: TRBV6-5; cdr3_aa: CASRGGQGYEQYF
j_call: TRBJ2-5; clone_size: NA; cdr3_length: 12; v_call: TRBV19; cdr3_aa: CASSTNRETQYF
j_call: TRBJ2-1; clone_size: NA; cdr3_length: 15; v_call: TRBV10-3; cdr3_aa: CAISESFRGNNEQFF